This T cell receptor beta chain stems from a study of blood T cells in healthy people across ages. Overall study: Template switching recovered approximately one barcoded beta molecule for every two T cells.

About this clonotype: A much larger clone lies a single base off, so this may be a read error.

A second PCR of roughly 7 to 11 cycles used a sample-barcoded 5' primer and a J-beta primer mix. TCRdb independently ran MiXCR on the 5' RACE reads; one entry per CDR3 protein. The sample contains about 700,000 distinct CDR3 sequences, 32% of which appear only once. The junction had 4 bases not matched to a gene; V was cut back by 9 bases and J by 4 bases. The length of the CDR3 is 13 residues. In germline, CDR1 is SGHRS, CDR2 YFSETQ. This sequence joins TRBV5-1 and TRBJ2-3; 11 nucleotides agree with TRBD2. Sequencing input: blood. This clonotype was obtained from a woman aged 80 or older in good health. In DNA form, the CDR3 reads TGCGCCACCCAACTAGCGGGGGCAGATACGCAGTATTTT. Translating it yields CATQLAGADTQYF.